Below, 10 T cell receptor beta chains from the same sample are listed, as sequenced in a study of CD8+CD57+ T cells in acquired aplastic anemia. Profiling of TCR beta VDJ combinations and CDR3 sequences used genomic DNA as template. TCRdb analysed the reads with MiXCR anew, one entry per CDR3 protein. The sample lists about 400,000 distinct CDR3 sequences; 65% to 80% were seen once. The sequencing sample was made of sorted CD4+, CD8+, or CD8+CD57+ T cells (not recorded which) from PBMCs. These receptors came from a human donor in good health, serving as a control.

The chain employs TRBV2 and TRBJ2-5; perhaps D is TRBD1 or TRBD2 (5 bases each). The DNA end favors TRBJ2-3, so the J call may be wrong. Germline V gene sequence: CDR1 SNHLY, CDR2 FYNNEI. CDR3 size: 15 residues. In DNA, the CDR3 is TGTGCCAGCAACGACATGACGGGGCAGCATGAGCCCCAGTATTTT. Its translation is CASNDMTGQHEPQYF.

The genes are TRBV7-3 and TRBJ2-5; 9 nucleotides match TRBD2. The CDR3 runs to 15 residues. Germline values: CDR1 SGHTA, CDR2 FQGTGA. The V and J ends lost 2 bases and 5 bases, in that order; junction bases with no gene match: 6. CDR3 sequence (DNA): TGTGCCAGCAGCTTATACTGGCGGGGGGGCGAGACCCAGTACTTC. It codes for CASSLYWRGGETQYF.

V usage is TRBV12-3 or TRBV12-4 and J usage is TRBJ1-5; TRBD1 matches 7 bases. Trimming took 6 bases from V and 5 from J; bases not matched to a gene: 4. The CDR3 contains 13 residues. The CDR3 loop is CASSCDRDQPQHF. The DNA for the CDR3 is TGTGCCAGCAGCTGCGACAGGGATCAGCCCCAGCATTTT.

Concerning this clonotype: Because the CDR3's place on the DNA is in doubt, the DNA is left out and the CDR3 is given as listed by TCRdb. The chain is built from TRBV7-4 and TRBJ1-6; the table's D call, TRBD1, has no DNA check behind it. Germline CDR1 SGHVT, CDR2 SQSDAQ. The CDR3 is 16 residues long, ends included. The CDR3 sequence: CASSRGREGAVLRLHF.

J is TRBJ2-1 and V is TRBV13; possibly TRBD1 or TRBD2 for D (6 bases each). The CDR3 consists of 17 residues. The germline V gene has CDR1 PRHDT and CDR2 FYEKMQ (reference sequence). Trimming stripped 5 bases from V and 3 bases from J, with 20 bases between. CDR3 sequence reads: CASSARTRGGFYNEQFF. In nucleotides, the CDR3 is TGTGCCAGCAGCGCCAGGACTCGAGGGGGGTTCTACAATGAGCAGTTCTTC. The whole variable domain, remainder taken from reference TRBV13 and TRBJ2-1, is AAGVIQSPRHLIKEKRETATLKCYPIPRHDTVYWYQQGPGQDPQFLISFYEKMQSDKGSIPDRFSAQQFSDYHSELNMSSLELGDSALYFCASSARTRGGFYNEQFFGPGTRLTVL.

This rearrangement joins TRBV2 to TRBJ1-6, with D perhaps TRBD1 (6 bases). V shed 7 bases and J shed 8 bases, with 12 bases lying between them. This CDR3 comprises 13 residues. Germline CDR1 SNHLY, CDR2 FYNNEI. For the CDR3, the DNA is TGTGCCAGCACCCAACAGGGTTATTCACCCCTCCACTTT. This translates into CASTQQGYSPLHF.

The chain carries TRBV9 and TRBJ1-1, with 7 bases matching TRBD1. Germline V gene sequence: CDR1 SGDLS, CDR2 YYNGEE. The ends lost 1 base at V and 11 bases at J; junction bases unmatched: 5. This CDR3 spans 12 amino acids. The CDR3 region is CASSVRTGAAFF. CDR3 DNA sequence: TGTGCCAGCAGCGTACGGACAGGCGCGGCTTTCTTT. Full variable domain (remainder filled in from reference TRBV9 and TRBJ1-1): DSGVTQTPKHLITATGQRVTLRCSPRSGDLSVYWYQQSLDQGLQFLIQYYNGEERAKGNILERFSAQQFPDLHSELNLSSLELGDSALYFCASSVRTGAAFFGQGTRLTVV.

As for this clonotype: A junction boundary mismatches the germline segment, possibly from a read error. This chain uses TRBV5-1 with TRBJ1-5, with D unresolved. The length of the CDR3 is 16 residues. Germline assignment: CDR1 SGHRS and CDR2 YFSETQ. CDR3 coding DNA: TGTGCCAGCAGCTTAGCTCCGGGTGTGGGCAATCAGCCCCAGCATTTT. This translates into CASSLAPGVGNQPQHF.

This clonotype was observed once. Germline and junction disagree at one end, which may indicate a read error. The chain uses TRBV7-2 and TRBJ1-5, with D unresolved. Germline loops: CDR1 SGHTA, CDR2 FQGNSA. CDR3 length: 14 amino acids. The CDR3 sequence: CASSSHRNYDYTFF. The CDR3, as DNA: TGTGCCAGCAGCTCCCACAGAAACTATGACTACACCTTCTTT. Full variable domain (outside the CDR3, taken from reference TRBV7-2 and TRBJ1-5): GAGVSQSPSNKVTEKGKDVELRCDPISGHTALYWYRQSLGQGLEFLIYFQGNSAPDKSGLPSDRFSAERTGGSVSTLTIQRTQQEDSAVYLCASSSHRNYDYTFFGDGTRLSIL.

This rearrangement joins TRBV7-2 to TRBJ2-3; possibly TRBD2 for D (6 bases). This CDR3 comprises 13 residues. The germline CDR1 and CDR2 sequences are SGHTA and FQGNSA. V lost 4 bases and J 8 bases, leaving 13 bases between the germline ends. The CDR3 loop is CASSSGGESTQYF. CDR3 nucleotide sequence: TGTGCCAGCAGCTCCGGGGGTGAATCTACGCAGTATTTT. Supplemented by reference TRBV7-2 and TRBJ2-3, the full variable domain reads GAGVSQSPSNKVTEKGKDVELRCDPISGHTALYWYRQSLGQGLEFLIYFQGNSAPDKSGLPSDRFSAERTGGSVSTLTIQRTQQEDSAVYLCASSSGGESTQYFGPGTRLTVL.